These T cell receptor beta chains were read from a single sample in a study of blood T cells in healthy people across ages. TCRdb independently ran MiXCR on the 5' RACE reads; one entry per CDR3 protein. The table has hundreds of thousands of distinct CDR3 sequences, roughly three fifths seen once; the top ten hold approximately 40%. The sample taken for sequencing was blood. These receptors all stem from a man in his sixties in good health. Each CDR3 is given with its conserved first and last residue.

CDR3 protein,J gene,V gene
CASSSSRWDNYGYTF,TRBJ1-2,TRBV7-9
CASSPYFPKQFF,TRBJ2-1,TRBV7-2
CASSYSLSGVSYEQYF,TRBJ2-7,TRBV6-5
CASKSVRLDLKTQYF,TRBJ2-5,TRBV28
CASSSDRGPGEQFF,TRBJ2-1,TRBV12-3/TRBV12-4
CASSSIKSRGRLYNEQYF,TRBJ2-4,TRBV4-2
CASSQDEGTYYGYTF,TRBJ1-2,TRBV4-2
CASSQDGPTSGGSYNEQFF,TRBJ2-1,TRBV14
CASSEVRGRDYGYTF,TRBJ1-2,TRBV2
CASSEVVAQETQYF,TRBJ2-5,TRBV2
CASSQVLQETQYF,TRBJ2-5,TRBV3-1
CASSRRESDNEQFF,TRBJ2-1,TRBV7-9
CSAETGAAYEQYF,TRBJ2-7,TRBV20-1
CASSPTPNTYEQYF,TRBJ2-7,TRBV4-1
CASSRQAGYQETQYF,TRBJ2-5,TRBV5-1
CASSFLAASTDTQYF,TRBJ2-3,TRBV12-3/TRBV12-4
CATSRDAGRNNEQFF,TRBJ2-1,TRBV15
CASSLEGRGDQPQHF,TRBJ1-5,TRBV12-3/TRBV12-4